This T cell receptor (beta chain) was sequenced during a study of blood T cell repertoires in COVID-19. Some clones are missing from TCRdb's copy, which holds only in-frame ones; the method was immunoSEQ multiplex PCR. This table has approximately 190,000 clones, about 83% appearing once. Trimming removed 3 bases at V and 9 bases at J, with 8 bases between. The CDR3 is 12 amino acids. Germline assignment: CDR1 SEHNR and CDR2 FQNEAQ (reference sequence). This TCR derives from a woman between 25 and 40 years old who had been exposed to COVID-19. This chain links TRBV7-9 with TRBJ2-2, with D uncertain. The source material was PBMCs or T cells enriched from blood (not recorded which). The DNA of the CDR3 is TGTGCCAGCAGCTTGATGGCCAGGGAGCTGTTTTTT. It codes for CASSLMARELFF.